This TCR beta chain was obtained from a study of T cell clonality in common variable immunodeficiency. Points from the study as a whole: Reportedly, TCR beta sequences from common variable immunodeficiency showed fewer deletions and N-nucleotide insertions.

Both groups were predominantly of Caucasian heritage. Heparinized whole blood, about 5 to 9 ml, came from each donor. This table comes from immunoSEQ multiplex PCR, and its TCRdb copy is limited to in-frame clones, with some not included. The record shows about 66,000 clones for this sample, with no singletons present. This CDR3 comprises 16 residues. Germline assignment: CDR1 KGHSH and CDR2 LQKENI. Trimming at V came to 2 bases and at J to 1 base, leaving 5 bases not matched to a gene. This clone was detected many times. Its matching antigen is unknown. The read terminates 3 residues before the CDR3 end, so the remaining end is supplied by the germline J gene.

Material: peripheral blood mononuclear cells. The chain joins TRBV18 to TRBJ2-4; TRBD2 agrees at 7 bases. This TCR was sampled from a person aged 18 to 70 in good health. CDR3 in amino acids: CASSPMAGDAKNIQYF. The part of the CDR3 DNA that was read is TGTGCCAGCTCACCAATGGCGGGGGATGCCAAAAACATT.